This T cell receptor (beta chain) was recovered during a study of CD8 T cells in Susac syndrome. Whole-study results and caveats: In its TCR sequencing and HLA analysis, the study acknowledged that the number of individuals was relatively small.

Comments on this clonotype: The antigen remains undetermined.

Reverse transcription of about 0.45 to 1 ug RNA was performed with random hexamers. Multiplex immunoSEQ PCR targeted 54 Vbeta and 13 Jbeta TCR beta segments. TCRdb analysed the immunoSEQ multiplex PCR reads with MiXCR anew, one entry per CDR3 protein. The sample contains roughly 140,000 distinct CDR3 sequences, nearly 95% of which appear only once. Germline CDR1 and CDR2: SQVTM and ANQGSEA. Trimming pared 7 bases from V and 10 bases from J, leaving 14 bases between. This CDR3 is built from 11 residues. This clonotype was obtained from a human donor in good health. The sample taken for sequencing was CD8+ T cells from PBMCs. The chain couples TRBV29-1 to TRBJ2-1; D is uncertain. The CDR3 sequence is CSAPWGVEQFF. CDR3 bases: TGCAGCGCACCCTGGGGTGTCGAGCAGTTCTTC.